Each of the 19 T cell receptor beta chains below was sequenced from the same sample in a study of blood T cell repertoires in COVID-19. The method was immunoSEQ multiplex PCR; TCRdb's version includes in-frame clones alone and lacks a portion of them. The data show approximately 210,000 clones, with approximately 82% seen just once and approximately 15% held by the top ten. Sequenced sample: PBMCs or T cells enriched from blood (not recorded which). Receptors were obtained from a middle-aged man who had recovered from COVID-19.

Only one count was recorded for this clone. This chain uses TRBV7-2 with TRBJ1-5; TRBD1 matches at 7 bases. J gave up 0 bases and V 4 bases, and 6 bases lay outside the gene matches. This CDR3 is built from 16 residues. Germline V gives CDR1 SGHTA, CDR2 FQGNSA. The chain's CDR3 is CASSSGTVYSNQPQHF. Here the CDR3 DNA reads TGTGCCAGCAGCTCAGGGACAGTTTATAGCAATCAGCCCCAGCATTTT.

J is TRBJ1-2 and V is TRBV19; D possibly corresponds to TRBD1 (5 bases). Germline CDR1 reads LNHDA; CDR2 reads SQIVND (reference sequence). This CDR3 comprises 14 residues. The ends were cut back, 7 bases at V and 3 bases at J, with 15 bases in the middle. Here the CDR3 DNA reads TGTGCCAGTACCGCGGACAAGGTAGACTATGGCTACACCTTC. Translation gives CASTADKVDYGYTF.

The genes are TRBV5-4 and TRBJ1-1; tentative D call: TRBD1 (5 bases). The V and J ends lost 0 bases and 0 bases respectively, with 9 bases between them. The CDR3 covers 15 residues. Germline CDR1 reads SGHNT; CDR2 reads YYREEE (reference sequence). CDR3 DNA sequence: TGTGCCAGCAGCTTGGCCGGGGGACTGAACACTGAAGCTTTCTTT. It encodes CASSLAGGLNTEAFF.

The rearrangement links TRBV3-1 (or the pseudogene TRBV3-2) to TRBJ1-3; perhaps TRBD1 as D (5 bases). The CDR3 extends over 17 amino acids. The germline V gene has CDR1 LGHDT and CDR2 YNNKEL (reference sequence). V was cut by 1 base and J by 0 bases, with 13 bases left in between. CDR3 sequence reads: CASSQGEGRASGNTIYF. The CDR3 DNA sequence: TGTGCCAGCAGCCAAGGGGAGGGCAGGGCCTCTGGAAACACCATATATTTT.

The J gene is TRBJ2-2, the V gene TRBV28, with D perhaps matching TRBD1 (8 bases). From germline, CDR1 is MDHEN and CDR2 SYDVKM. The CDR3 has 14 amino acids. Trimming removed 5 bases at V and 6 bases at J, with 13 bases between. CDR3 residues: CASSRQGRAGELFF. CDR3 DNA sequence: TGTGCCAGCAGTCGACAGGGGAGGGCCGGGGAGCTGTTTTTT.

Note on this clone: No conserved phenylalanine or tryptophan is present at the end of the CDR3, so a read error is the likely explanation. The limits of the CDR3 on the DNA are not certain, so only TCRdb's listed CDR3 is given. The V and J genes are TRBV30 and TRBJ2-3; the DNA was not used to check the table's D call, TRBD1. The CDR3 is 13 amino acids in total, end residues counted. Per the germline V gene, CDR1 is GTSNPN and CDR2 is SVGIG (reference sequence). The CDR3 spells CAWSVKYGDRVRL.

This rearrangement joins TRBV7-2 to TRBJ1-6; D ambiguous. Trimming cost V 0 bases and J 14 bases, with 14 bases left between them. The CDR3 totals 14 residues. Germline V gene sequence: CDR1 SGHTA, CDR2 FQGNSA. In DNA form, the CDR3 reads TGTGCCAGCAGCTTAGCCGGGAACGGTATCTCCCTCCACTTT. Translating it yields CASSLAGNGISLHF.

This clone occurred once. The chain has TRBV11-2 and TRBJ1-3; TRBD1 might be the D (5 bases). Germline V gives CDR1 SGHAT, CDR2 FQNNGV. CDR3 length: 13 amino acids. V lost 2 bases and J 7 bases, leaving 9 bases between the germline ends. In nucleotides, the CDR3 is TGTGCCAGCAGCTTACATTACAGGAACACCATATATTTT. Translating gives CASSLHYRNTIYF.

This rearrangement joins TRBV5-8 to TRBJ2-7, with a possible D match to TRBD2 (6 bases). Trimming left V 0 bases short and J 6 bases short, with 10 bases between. The CDR3 loop spans 13 amino acids. The germline CDR1 and CDR2 sequences are SGHTS and YDEGEE. CDR3 in amino acids: CASSLDYGGEQYF. CDR3 nucleotides: TGTGCCAGCAGCTTGGATTACGGGGGCGAGCAGTACTTC.

This rearrangement joins TRBV2 to TRBJ2-3; 7 positions match TRBD2. The V and J ends lost 8 bases and 1 base, in that order; junction bases with no gene match: 12. The CDR3 length is 16 residues. Germline CDR1 SNHLY, CDR2 FYNNEI. In DNA form, the CDR3 reads TGTGCCAGCCGCGCGGGGGTCAAGATAGGCACAGATACGCAGTATTTT. This codes for CASRAGVKIGTDTQYF. The full variable domain, in which reference TRBV2 and TRBJ2-3 provide the parts outside the CDR3, is EPEVTQTPSHQVTQMGQEVILRCVPISNHLYFYWYRQILGQKVEFLVSFYNNEISEKSEIFDDQFSVERPDGSNFTLKIRSTKLEDSAMYFCASRAGVKIGTDTQYFGPGTRLTVL.

The V and J genes are TRBV28 and TRBJ1-5; D unresolved. The CDR3 is 12 amino acids. Trimming removed 6 bases from V and 6 bases from J, with 9 bases in between. The germline V gene encodes CDR1 MDHEN and CDR2 SYDVKM. CDR3 loop: CASRLRGQPQHF. CDR3 sequence (DNA): TGTGCCAGCAGATTACGGGGTCAGCCCCAGCATTTT.

This clone appeared a single time. The chain employs TRBV28 and TRBJ1-2, with a tentative D call TRBD1 (6 bases). Between the trimmed V and J ends, which lost 8 bases and 7 bases, there was a span of 11 bases. Germline V gene sequence: CDR1 MDHEN, CDR2 SYDVKM. This CDR3 contains 11 residues. The CDR3 protein is CASETRGGYTF. The CDR3 nucleotides are TGTGCCAGCGAAACCAGGGGTGGCTACACCTTC.

The rearrangement links TRBV9 to TRBJ2-1; 16 bases agree with TRBD2. The CDR3 is 16 amino acids. The germline gives CDR1 SGDLS, CDR2 YYNGEE. V shed 3 bases, J shed 7 bases, and the junction held 4 bases outside the gene matches. The CDR3 region has the DNA TGTGCCAGCAGCGCGGGACTAGCGGGGGGGCAGAATGAGCAGTTCTTC. Amino acid sequence: CASSAGLAGGQNEQFF. Looking up the rest from reference TRBV9 and TRBJ2-1 gives the full variable domain: DSGVTQTPKHLITATGQRVTLRCSPRSGDLSVYWYQQSLDQGLQFLIQYYNGEERAKGNILERFSAQQFPDLHSELNLSSLELGDSALYFCASSAGLAGGQNEQFFGPGTRLTVL.

The chain recombines TRBV5-1 with TRBJ1-2; D possibly corresponds to TRBD1 (6 bases). This CDR3 comprises 13 residues. CDR1 is SGHRS and CDR2 is YFSETQ in the germline V gene. Trimming stripped 1 base from V and 8 bases from J, with 12 bases between. This CDR3 is CASSLFRQAGYTF. The CDR3 nucleotides are TGCGCCAGCAGCTTGTTCCGACAGGCGGGCTACACCTTC.

The table lists this clone with a count of one. J is TRBJ2-5 and V is TRBV6-5; no clear D. The CDR3 covers 15 residues. V lost 5 bases to trimming and J lost 0 bases, with 13 bases between them. CDR1 MNHEY and CDR2 SVGAGI come from the germline V gene. The CDR3 coding sequence is TGTGCCAGCAGTAAGACAAGATTGTACCAAGAGACCCAGTACTTC. This sequence encodes CASSKTRLYQETQYF.

This clone was seen only a few times. The chain links TRBV7-9 to TRBJ1-1, with D tentatively TRBD1 (6 bases). The CDR3 covers 13 residues. Trimming removed 2 bases at V and 3 bases at J, with 7 bases between. CDR1 is SEHNR and CDR2 is FQNEAQ in the germline V gene (reference sequence). CDR3 coding DNA: TGTGCCAGCAGCTTACAGGGGTACACTGAAGCTTTCTTT. The encoded protein is CASSLQGYTEAFF.

CDR3 coding DNA: TGTGCCAGCAGCTTTAGCTCCTACAATGAGCAGTTCTTC. It translates to CASSFSSYNEQFF. The chain links TRBV6-5 to TRBJ2-1; no reliable D call. CDR3 length: 13 amino acids. V shed 6 bases and J shed 0 bases, with 6 bases lying between them. Germline values: CDR1 MNHEY, CDR2 SVGAGI.

This chain joins TRBV7-2 and TRBJ2-1; TRBD2 aligns across 8 bases. Trimming at V came to 3 bases and at J to 7 bases, leaving 5 bases not matched to a gene. Germline CDR1 and CDR2: SGHTA and FQGNSA. The length of the CDR3 is 14 residues. CDR3 coding DNA: TGTGCCAGCAGCTTCGGGACGGGGGGGAATGAGCAGTTCTTC. Protein sequence: CASSFGTGGNEQFF.

The chain uses TRBV6-6 and TRBJ1-2, with 10 bases that match TRBD1. Losses at the gene ends were 6 bases for V and 2 bases for J; bases not matched to a gene: 6. Per the germline V gene, CDR1 is MNHNY and CDR2 is SVGAGI (reference sequence). CDR3 size: 15 residues. The CDR3, as DNA: TGTGCCAGCAGCTGGGGACAGGGGTCCAACTATGGCTACACCTTC. It encodes CASSWGQGSNYGYTF.